The subject of this entry is one T cell receptor beta chain. Its specificity is not known. TCR beta CDR3 region amplification was performed from RNA transcripts. A first-round RT-PCR of the TCR CDR3 used the HTBI primer set. TCRdb passed the multiplex PCR reads through MiXCR, listing each CDR3 protein once. The table lists hundreds of thousands of distinct CDR3 sequences, around 21% of them singletons. CDR1 is SEHNR and CDR2 is FQNEAQ in the germline V gene (reference sequence). The V and J ends lost 5 bases and 6 bases respectively, with 13 bases between them. The CDR3 extends over 13 amino acids. This sample was included in a study of T cells in Graves' hyperthyroidism and ophthalmopathy. About the research overall: Any treatment followed the collection of peripheral blood at initial diagnosis. General study results and limits: The authors' 13 V-J model separated ophthalmopathy from stable hyperthyroidism.

Cells are PBMCs isolated from roughly 9.2 ml of fresh blood. This TCR came from a young man with Graves' ophthalmopathy. The chain uses TRBV7-9 and TRBJ1-1; possible D gene TRBD1, 5 bases. The specimen sequenced was blood. The DNA of the CDR3 is TGTGCCAGCAGCCCCCGTCCGGGGGCTGAAGCTTTCTTT. The encoded protein is CASSPRPGAEAFF.